This TCR beta chain is from a study of blood T cell repertoires in COVID-19. This table comes from immunoSEQ multiplex PCR, and its TCRdb copy is limited to in-frame clones, with some not included. This sample has 20,000 or so clones, with around 90% found just once. Trimming at V came to 0 bases and at J to 1 base, leaving 9 bases not matched to a gene. The CDR3 loop spans 17 amino acids. The germline gives CDR1 LNHNV, CDR2 YYDKDF (reference sequence). The chain employs TRBV15 and TRBJ2-7; 7 nucleotides match TRBD1. Sequencing input: peripheral blood. This clonotype was sampled from a woman in her 70s with active COVID-19. CDR3 coding DNA: TGTGCCACCAGCAGAGATCGAGGTCAGGGGGAATCCTACGAGCAGTACTTC. This translates into CATSRDRGQGESYEQYF. Combining the CDR3 with reference TRBV15 and TRBJ2-7 gives the whole variable domain DAMVIQNPRYQVTQFGKPVTLSCSQTLNHNVMYWYQQKSSQAPKLLFHYYDKDFNNEADTPDNFQSRRPNTSFCFLDIRSPGLGDTAMYLCATSRDRGQGESYEQYFGPGTRLTVT.